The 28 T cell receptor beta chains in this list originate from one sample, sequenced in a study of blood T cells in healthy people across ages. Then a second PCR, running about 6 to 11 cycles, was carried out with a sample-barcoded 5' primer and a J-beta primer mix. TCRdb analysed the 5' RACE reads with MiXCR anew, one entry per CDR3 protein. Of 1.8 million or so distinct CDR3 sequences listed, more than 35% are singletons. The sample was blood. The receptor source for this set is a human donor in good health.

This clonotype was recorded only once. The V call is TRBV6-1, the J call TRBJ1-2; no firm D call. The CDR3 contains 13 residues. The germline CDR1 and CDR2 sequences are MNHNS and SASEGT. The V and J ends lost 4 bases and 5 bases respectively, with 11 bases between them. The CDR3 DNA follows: TGTGCCAGCAGTGGGGAGCAAAGTTATGGCTACACCTTC. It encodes CASSGEQSYGYTF.

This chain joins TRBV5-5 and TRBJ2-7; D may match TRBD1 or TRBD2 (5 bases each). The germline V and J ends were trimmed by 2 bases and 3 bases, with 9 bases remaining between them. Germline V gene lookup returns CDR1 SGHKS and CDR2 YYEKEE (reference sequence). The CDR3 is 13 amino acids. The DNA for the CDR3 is TGTGCCAGCAGCTTCAGGGACCTCTACGAGCAGTACTTC. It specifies CASSFRDLYEQYF.

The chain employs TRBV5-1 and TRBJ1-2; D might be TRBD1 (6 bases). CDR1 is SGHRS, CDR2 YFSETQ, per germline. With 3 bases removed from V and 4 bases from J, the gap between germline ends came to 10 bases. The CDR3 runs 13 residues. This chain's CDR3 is CASSSGAVYGYTF. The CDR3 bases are TGCGCCAGCAGCTCGGGGGCCGTCTATGGCTACACCTTC.

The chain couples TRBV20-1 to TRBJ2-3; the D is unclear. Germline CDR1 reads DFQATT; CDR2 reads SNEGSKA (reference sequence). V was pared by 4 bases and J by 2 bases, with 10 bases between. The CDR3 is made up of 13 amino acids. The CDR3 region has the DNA TGCAGTGCTACGGACGGCTACACAGATACGCAGTATTTT. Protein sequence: CSATDGYTDTQYF.

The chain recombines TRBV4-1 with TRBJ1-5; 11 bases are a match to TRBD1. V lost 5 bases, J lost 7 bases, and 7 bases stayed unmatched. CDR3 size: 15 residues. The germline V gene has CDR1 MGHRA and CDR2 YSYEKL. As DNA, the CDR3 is TGCGCCAGCAGCGAGTGGACAGGGGGCGAACAGCCCCAGCATTTT. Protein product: CASSEWTGGEQPQHF.

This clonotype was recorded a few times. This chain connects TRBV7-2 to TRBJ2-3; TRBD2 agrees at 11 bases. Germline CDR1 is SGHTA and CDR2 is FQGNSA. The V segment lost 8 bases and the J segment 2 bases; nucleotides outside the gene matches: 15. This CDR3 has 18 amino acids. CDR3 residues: CASPPLASGGPPTDTQYF. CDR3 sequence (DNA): TGTGCCAGCCCCCCTCTGGCTAGCGGGGGGCCCCCCACAGATACGCAGTATTTT. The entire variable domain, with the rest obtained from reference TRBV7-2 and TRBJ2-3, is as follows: GAGVSQSPSNKVTEKGKDVELRCDPISGHTALYWYRQSLGQGLEFLIYFQGNSAPDKSGLPSDRFSAERTGGSVSTLTIQRTQQEDSAVYLCASPPLASGGPPTDTQYFGPGTRLTVL.

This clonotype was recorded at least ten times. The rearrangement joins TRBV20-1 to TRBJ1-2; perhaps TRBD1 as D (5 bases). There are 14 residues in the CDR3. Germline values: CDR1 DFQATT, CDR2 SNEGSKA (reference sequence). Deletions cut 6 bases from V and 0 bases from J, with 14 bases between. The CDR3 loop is CSALTGISNYGYTF. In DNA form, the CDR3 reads TGCAGTGCCCTAACAGGAATCTCTAACTATGGCTACACCTTC.

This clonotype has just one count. The CDR3 region is CASIVGRAFF. The CDR3 DNA follows: TGTGCCAGCATCGTGGGAAGGGCTTTCTTT. The chain links TRBV12-3 or TRBV12-4 to TRBJ1-1; no clear D. Trimming removed 7 bases at V and 11 bases at J, with 11 bases between. This CDR3 has 10 amino acids.

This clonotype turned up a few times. CDR3 sequence reads: CASSLVPGRLSGANVLTF. The CDR3 DNA follows: TGTGCCAGCAGCTTAGTTCCGGGCCGCCTCTCTGGGGCCAACGTCCTGACTTTC. V usage is TRBV7-2 and J usage is TRBJ2-6; D remains unclear. CDR1 is SGHTA, CDR2 FQGNSA, per germline. The CDR3 spans 18 residues. The germline V and J ends were trimmed by 1 base and 0 bases, with 13 bases remaining between them.

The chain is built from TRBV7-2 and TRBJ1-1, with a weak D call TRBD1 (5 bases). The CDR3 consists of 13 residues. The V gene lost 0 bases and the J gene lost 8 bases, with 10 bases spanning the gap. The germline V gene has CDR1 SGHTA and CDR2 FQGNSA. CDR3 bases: TGTGCCAGCAGCTTAGCCAGAGGGGTCGAAGCTTTCTTT. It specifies CASSLARGVEAFF.

The DNA of the CDR3 is TGTGCCAGCAGTTCGCGGGACAGTGAAGAGACCCAGTACTTC. Protein: CASSSRDSEETQYF. The gene calls are TRBV6-9 and TRBJ2-5; a possible D gene is TRBD1 (7 bases). CDR3 length: 14 amino acids. The ends were cut back, 4 bases at V and 3 bases at J, with 12 bases in the middle. CDR1 is MNHGY, CDR2 SVAAGI, per germline.

DNA for the CDR3: TGTGCCAGCAGCTTAGTTTCGGGGGGCCTACACAATGAGCAGTTCTTC. It is translated as CASSLVSGGLHNEQFF. The chain is built from TRBV7-2 and TRBJ2-1, with D possibly TRBD2 on 7 matching bases. The CDR3 has 16 residues. Germline loops: CDR1 SGHTA, CDR2 FQGNSA. V gave up 1 base and J gave up 5 bases, with 15 bases separating them.

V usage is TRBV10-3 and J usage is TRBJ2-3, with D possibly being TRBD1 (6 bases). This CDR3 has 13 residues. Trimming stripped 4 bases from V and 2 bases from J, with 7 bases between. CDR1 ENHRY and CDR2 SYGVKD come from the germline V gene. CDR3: CAISGTATDTQYF. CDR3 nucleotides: TGTGCCATCAGTGGGACAGCCACAGATACGCAGTATTTT.

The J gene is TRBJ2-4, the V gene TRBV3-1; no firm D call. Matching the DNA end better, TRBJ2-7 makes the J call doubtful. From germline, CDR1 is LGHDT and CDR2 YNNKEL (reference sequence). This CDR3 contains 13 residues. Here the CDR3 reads CASSQLSGNEQYF. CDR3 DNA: TGTGCCAGCAGCCAATTATCCGGAAACGAGCAGTACTTC.

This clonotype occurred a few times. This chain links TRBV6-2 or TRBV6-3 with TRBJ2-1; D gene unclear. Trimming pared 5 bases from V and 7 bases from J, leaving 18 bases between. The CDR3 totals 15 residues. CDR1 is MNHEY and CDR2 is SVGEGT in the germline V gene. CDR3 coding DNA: TGTGCCAGCAGTCGACCTGGGGTTCTACGGAATGAGCAGTTCTTC. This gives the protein CASSRPGVLRNEQFF.

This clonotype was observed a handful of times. CDR3 nucleotide sequence: TGTGCCAGCTCACAACAAGAGGCCACCCGATGGGGCTACACCTTC. This sequence encodes CASSQQEATRWGYTF. The rearrangement links TRBV18 to TRBJ1-2; unclear D gene. This CDR3 contains 15 residues. V dropped 4 bases and J dropped 8 bases, with 20 bases sitting between them. Germline CDR1 KGHSH, CDR2 LQKENI.

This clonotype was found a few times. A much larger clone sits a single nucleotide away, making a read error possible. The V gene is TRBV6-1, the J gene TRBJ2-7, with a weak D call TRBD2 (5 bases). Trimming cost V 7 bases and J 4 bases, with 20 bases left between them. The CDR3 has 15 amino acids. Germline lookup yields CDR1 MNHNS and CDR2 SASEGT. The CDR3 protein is CASMGGTLARYEQYF. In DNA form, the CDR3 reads TGTGCCAGCATGGGCGGCACCCTAGCCCGATACGAGCAGTACTTC.

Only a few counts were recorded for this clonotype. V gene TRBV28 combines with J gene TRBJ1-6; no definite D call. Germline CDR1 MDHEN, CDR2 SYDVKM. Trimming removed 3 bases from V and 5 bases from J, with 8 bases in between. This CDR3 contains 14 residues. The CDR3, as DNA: TGTGCCAGCAGTTTTGAGGAAAATAATTCACCCCTCCACTTT. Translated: CASSFEENNSPLHF.

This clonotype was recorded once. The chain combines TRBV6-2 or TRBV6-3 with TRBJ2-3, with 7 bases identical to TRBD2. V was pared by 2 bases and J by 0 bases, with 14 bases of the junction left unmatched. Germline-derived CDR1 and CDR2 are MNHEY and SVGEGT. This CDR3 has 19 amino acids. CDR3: CASSYRGVRTRTSTDTQYF. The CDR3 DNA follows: TGTGCCAGCAGTTACCGGGGGGTACGTACCCGGACTAGCACAGATACGCAGTATTTT.

The CDR3 protein is CATSAWAGDMWIQYF. The CDR3 bases are TGTGCCACCAGTGCCTGGGCTGGGGACATGTGGATTCAGTACTTC. The rearrangement uses TRBV24-1 and TRBJ2-4, with a weak D call TRBD1 (6 bases). The CDR3 is 15 residues long. Trimming stripped 5 bases from V and 10 bases from J, with 20 bases between. Looked up from germline, CDR1 is KGHDR and CDR2 is SFDVKD.

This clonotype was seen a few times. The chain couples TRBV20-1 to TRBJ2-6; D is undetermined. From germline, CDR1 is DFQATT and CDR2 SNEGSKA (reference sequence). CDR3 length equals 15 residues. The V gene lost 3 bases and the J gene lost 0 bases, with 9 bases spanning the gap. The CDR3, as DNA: TGCAGTGCTAGCAATACCTACTCTGGGGCCAACGTCCTGACTTTC. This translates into CSASNTYSGANVLTF.

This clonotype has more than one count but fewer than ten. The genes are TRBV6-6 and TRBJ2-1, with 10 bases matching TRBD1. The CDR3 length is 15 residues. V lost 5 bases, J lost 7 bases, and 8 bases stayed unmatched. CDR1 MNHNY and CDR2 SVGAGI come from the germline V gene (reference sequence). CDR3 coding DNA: TGTGCCAGCAGTAACGACAGGGGGCTTTGGAATGAGCAGTTCTTC. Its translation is CASSNDRGLWNEQFF.

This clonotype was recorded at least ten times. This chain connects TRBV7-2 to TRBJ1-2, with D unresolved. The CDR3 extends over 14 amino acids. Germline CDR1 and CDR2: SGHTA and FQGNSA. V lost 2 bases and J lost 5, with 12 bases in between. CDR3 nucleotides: TGTGCCAGCAGCTTAAGCGGCAGGCTGTATGGCTACACCTTC. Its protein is CASSLSGRLYGYTF.

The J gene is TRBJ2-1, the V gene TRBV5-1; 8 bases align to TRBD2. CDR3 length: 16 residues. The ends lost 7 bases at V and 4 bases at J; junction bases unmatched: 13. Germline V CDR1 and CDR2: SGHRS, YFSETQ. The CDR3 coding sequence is TGCGCCAGCGTCCTCGCTGCAGCGGGGGATTACAATGAGCAGTTCTTC. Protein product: CASVLAAAGDYNEQFF. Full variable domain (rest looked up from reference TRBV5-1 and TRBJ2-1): KAGVTQTPRYLIKTRGQQVTLSCSPISGHRSVSWYQQTPGQGLQFLFEYFSETQRNKGNFPGRFSGRQFSNSRSEMNVSTLELGDSALYLCASVLAAAGDYNEQFFGPGTRLTVL.

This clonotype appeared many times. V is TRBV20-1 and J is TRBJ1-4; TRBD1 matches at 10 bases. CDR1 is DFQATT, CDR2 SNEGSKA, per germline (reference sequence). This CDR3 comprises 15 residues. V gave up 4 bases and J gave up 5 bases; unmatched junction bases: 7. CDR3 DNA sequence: TGCAGTGCTAAAGATCCGGGACAGGGGAATGAAAAACTGTTTTTT. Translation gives CSAKDPGQGNEKLFF.

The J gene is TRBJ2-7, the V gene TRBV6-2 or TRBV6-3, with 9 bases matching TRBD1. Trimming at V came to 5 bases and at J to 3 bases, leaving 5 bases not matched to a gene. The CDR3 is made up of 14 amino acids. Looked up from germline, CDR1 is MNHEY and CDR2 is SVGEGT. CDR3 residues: CASSRTGDHYEQYF. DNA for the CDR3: TGTGCCAGCAGTCGGACAGGGGACCACTACGAGCAGTACTTC.

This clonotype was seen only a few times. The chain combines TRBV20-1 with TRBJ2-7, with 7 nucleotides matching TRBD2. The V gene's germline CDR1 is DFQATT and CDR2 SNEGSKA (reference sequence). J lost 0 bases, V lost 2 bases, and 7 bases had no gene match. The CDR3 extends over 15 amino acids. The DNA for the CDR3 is TGCAGTGCTAGAATGGGTAGCGGGTTCTCCTACGAGCAGTACTTC. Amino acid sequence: CSARMGSGFSYEQYF.

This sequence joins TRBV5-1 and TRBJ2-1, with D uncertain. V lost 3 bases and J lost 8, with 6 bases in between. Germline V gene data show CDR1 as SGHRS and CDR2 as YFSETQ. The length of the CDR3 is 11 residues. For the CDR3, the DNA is TGCGCCAGCAGCTCCACCCATGAGCAGTTCTTC. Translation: CASSSTHEQFF.